The following is a TCR beta chain sequence with its context. These data are taken from a study of T cell responses to AZD1222 COVID-19 vaccine. Here immunoSEQ multiplex PCR was the method, and the copy in TCRdb shows in-frame clones only, minus some. The sample yields 160,000 or so clones, about 89% seen once. CDR3 size: 15 residues. Germline V gives CDR1 SNHLY, CDR2 FYNNEI. V was cut by 7 bases and J by 3 bases, with 16 bases left in between. The TCR was taken from an adult in good health. This chain uses TRBV2 with TRBJ2-1, with a possible D match to TRBD2 (6 bases). Sample: peripheral blood, taken on day 0 of AZD1222 vaccination. In DNA form, the CDR3 reads TGTGCCAGCAACCGGGACGGGGGTATCTACAATGAGCAGTTCTTC. Residues: CASNRDGGIYNEQFF. Complete variable domain (other parts from reference TRBV2 and TRBJ2-1): EPEVTQTPSHQVTQMGQEVILRCVPISNHLYFYWYRQILGQKVEFLVSFYNNEISEKSEIFDDQFSVERPDGSNFTLKIRSTKLEDSAMYFCASNRDGGIYNEQFFGPGTRLTVL.